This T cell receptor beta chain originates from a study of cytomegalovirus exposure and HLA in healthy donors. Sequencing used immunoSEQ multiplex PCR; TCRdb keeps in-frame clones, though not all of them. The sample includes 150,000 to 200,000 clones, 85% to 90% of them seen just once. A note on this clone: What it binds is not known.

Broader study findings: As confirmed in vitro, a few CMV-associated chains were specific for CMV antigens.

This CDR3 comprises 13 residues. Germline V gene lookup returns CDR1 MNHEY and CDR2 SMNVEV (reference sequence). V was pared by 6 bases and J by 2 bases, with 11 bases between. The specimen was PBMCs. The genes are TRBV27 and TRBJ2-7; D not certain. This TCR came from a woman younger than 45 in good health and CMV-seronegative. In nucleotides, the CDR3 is TGTGCCAGCAGCTACAGTGCCCCCTACGAGCAGTACTTC. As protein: CASSYSAPYEQYF.